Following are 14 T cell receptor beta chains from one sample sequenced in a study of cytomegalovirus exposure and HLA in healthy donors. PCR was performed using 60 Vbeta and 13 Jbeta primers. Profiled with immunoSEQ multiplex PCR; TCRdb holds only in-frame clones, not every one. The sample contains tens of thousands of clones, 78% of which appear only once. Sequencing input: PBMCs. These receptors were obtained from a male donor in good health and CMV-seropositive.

The CDR3 DNA reads TGTGCCAGCAGTACAGCCGGAGCCAAAAACATTCAGTACTTC. Translated, it gives CASSTAGAKNIQYF. V is TRBV6-6 and J is TRBJ2-4; D uncertain. Trimming left V 5 bases short and J 0 bases short, with 8 bases between. Per the germline V gene, CDR1 is MNHNY and CDR2 is SVGAGI (reference sequence). The CDR3 runs 14 residues.

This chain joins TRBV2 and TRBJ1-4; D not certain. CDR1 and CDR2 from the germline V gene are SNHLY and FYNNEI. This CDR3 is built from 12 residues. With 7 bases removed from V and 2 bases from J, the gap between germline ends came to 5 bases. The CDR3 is CASMQTNEKLFF. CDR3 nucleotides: TGTGCCAGCATGCAGACTAATGAAAAACTGTTTTTT. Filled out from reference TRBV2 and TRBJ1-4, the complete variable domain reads EPEVTQTPSHQVTQMGQEVILRCVPISNHLYFYWYRQILGQKVEFLVSFYNNEISEKSEIFDDQFSVERPDGSNFTLKIRSTKLEDSAMYFCASMQTNEKLFFGSGTQLSVL.

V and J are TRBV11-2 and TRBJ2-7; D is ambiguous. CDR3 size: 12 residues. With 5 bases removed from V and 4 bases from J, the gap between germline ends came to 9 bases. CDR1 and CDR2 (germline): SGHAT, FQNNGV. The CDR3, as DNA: TGTGCCAGCAGCCTTAGTTCATACGAGCAGTACTTC. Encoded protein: CASSLSSYEQYF.

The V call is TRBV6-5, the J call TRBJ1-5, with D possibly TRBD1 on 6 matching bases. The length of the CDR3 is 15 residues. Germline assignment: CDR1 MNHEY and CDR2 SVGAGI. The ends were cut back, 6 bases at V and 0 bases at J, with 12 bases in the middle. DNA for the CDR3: TGTGCCAGCAGCCGCAGGGGCTATAGCAATCAGCCCCAGCATTTT. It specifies CASSRRGYSNQPQHF.

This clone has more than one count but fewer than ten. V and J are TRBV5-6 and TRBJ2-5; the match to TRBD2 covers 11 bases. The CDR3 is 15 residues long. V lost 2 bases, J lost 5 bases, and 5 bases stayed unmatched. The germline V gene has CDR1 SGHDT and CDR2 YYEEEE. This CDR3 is CASSFGSGGAETQYF. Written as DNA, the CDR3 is TGTGCCAGCAGCTTTGGTAGCGGGGGGGCGGAGACCCAGTACTTC. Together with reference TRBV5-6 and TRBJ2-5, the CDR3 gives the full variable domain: DAGVTQSPTHLIKTRGQQVTLRCSPKSGHDTVSWYQQALGQGPQFIFQYYEEEERQRGNFPDRFSGHQFPNYSSELNVNALLLGDSALYLCASSFGSGGAETQYFGPGTRLLVL.

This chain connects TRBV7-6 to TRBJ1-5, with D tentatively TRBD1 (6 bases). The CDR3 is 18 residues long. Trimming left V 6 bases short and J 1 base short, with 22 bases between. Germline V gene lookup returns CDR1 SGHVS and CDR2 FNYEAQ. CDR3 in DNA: TGTGCCAGCAGACCCATCAGGCGGCAGGGGAAGAGCAATCAGCCCCAGCATTTT. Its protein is CASRPIRRQGKSNQPQHF.

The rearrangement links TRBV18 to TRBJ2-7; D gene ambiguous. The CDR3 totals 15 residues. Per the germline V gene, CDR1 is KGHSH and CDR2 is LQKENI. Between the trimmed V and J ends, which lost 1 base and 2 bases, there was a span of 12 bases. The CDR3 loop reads CASSPRAANAYEQYF. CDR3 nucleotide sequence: TGTGCCAGCTCACCACGGGCAGCCAATGCCTACGAGCAGTACTTC.

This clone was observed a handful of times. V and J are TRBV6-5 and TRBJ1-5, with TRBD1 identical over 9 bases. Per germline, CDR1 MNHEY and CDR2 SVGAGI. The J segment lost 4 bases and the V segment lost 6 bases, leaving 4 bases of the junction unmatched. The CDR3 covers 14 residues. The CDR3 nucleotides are TGTGCCAGCAGCCCGGGGACAGGGAATCAGCCCCAGCATTTT. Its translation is CASSPGTGNQPQHF.

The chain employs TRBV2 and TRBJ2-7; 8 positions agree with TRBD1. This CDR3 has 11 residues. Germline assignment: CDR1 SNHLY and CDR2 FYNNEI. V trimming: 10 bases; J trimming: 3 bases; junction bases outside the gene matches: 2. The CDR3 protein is CAMGTGYEQYF. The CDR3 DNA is TGTGCCATGGGGACAGGCTACGAGCAGTACTTC.

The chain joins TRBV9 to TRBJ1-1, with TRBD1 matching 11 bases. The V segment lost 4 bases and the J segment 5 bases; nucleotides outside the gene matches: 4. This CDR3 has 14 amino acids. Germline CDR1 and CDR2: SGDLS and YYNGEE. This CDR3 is CASSSGQGATEAFF. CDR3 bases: TGTGCCAGCAGCTCCGGACAGGGGGCGACTGAAGCTTTCTTT.

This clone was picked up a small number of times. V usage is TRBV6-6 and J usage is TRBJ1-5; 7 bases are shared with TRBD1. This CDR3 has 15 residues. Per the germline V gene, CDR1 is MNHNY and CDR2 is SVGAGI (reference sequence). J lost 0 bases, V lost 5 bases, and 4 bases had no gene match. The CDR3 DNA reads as TGTGCCAGCAGTACCGGGACAGTTAGCAATCAGCCCCAGCATTTT. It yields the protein CASSTGTVSNQPQHF.

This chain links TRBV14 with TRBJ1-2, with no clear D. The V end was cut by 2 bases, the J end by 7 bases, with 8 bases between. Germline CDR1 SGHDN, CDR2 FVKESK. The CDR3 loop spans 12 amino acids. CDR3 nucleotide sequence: TGTGCCAGCAGCCAAAATAACGGTGGCTACACCTTC. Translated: CASSQNNGGYTF. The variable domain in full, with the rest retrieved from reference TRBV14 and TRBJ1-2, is EAGVTQFPSHSVIEKGQTVTLRCDPISGHDNLYWYRRVMGKEIKFLLHFVKESKQDESGMPNNRFLAERTGGTYSTLKVQPAELEDSGVYFCASSQNNGGYTFGSGTRLTVV.

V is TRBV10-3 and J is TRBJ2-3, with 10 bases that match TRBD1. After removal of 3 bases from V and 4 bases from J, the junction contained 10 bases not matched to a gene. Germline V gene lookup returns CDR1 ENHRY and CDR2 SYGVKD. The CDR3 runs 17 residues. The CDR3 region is CAISDAGGQGQADTQYF. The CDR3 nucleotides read TGTGCCATCAGTGACGCAGGGGGACAGGGGCAGGCAGATACGCAGTATTTT.

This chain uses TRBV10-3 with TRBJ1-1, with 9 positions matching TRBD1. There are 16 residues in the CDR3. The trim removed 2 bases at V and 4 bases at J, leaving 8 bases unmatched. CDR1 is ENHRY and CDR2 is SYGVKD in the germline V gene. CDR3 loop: CAISEGTGGRLTEAFF. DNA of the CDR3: TGTGCCATCAGTGAGGGAACAGGGGGCCGGCTCACTGAAGCTTTCTTT.